This is a list of T cell receptor beta chains from one sample in a study of cytomegalovirus exposure and HLA in healthy donors. The method was immunoSEQ multiplex PCR; TCRdb's version includes in-frame clones alone and lacks a portion of them. The table records approximately 150,000 clones, roughly 80% of them present only once. Material for sequencing was PBMCs. Receptors originate from a human donor in good health. The CDR3 runs from the conserved cysteine through the conserved F or W.

V gene	J gene	CDR3 protein
TRBV19	TRBJ1-1	CASSLLRTGPNTEAFF
TRBV5-3	TRBJ2-1	CARSLGAPVGYNEQFF
TRBV5-4	TRBJ1-2	CASSLESGARGYTF
TRBV7-3	TRBJ1-6	CASSLHAGTAAEGLHF
TRBV9	TRBJ2-2	CASSVSGHTGELFF
TRBV5-4	TRBJ1-2	CASSSGQGAGYGYTF
TRBV6-1	TRBJ2-3	CASRDWTSVADTQYF
TRBV7-5	TRBJ2-1	CARSVLHSTSVRGYNEQFF
TRBV28	TRBJ2-7	CASRAWTSGAYEQYF
TRBV6-5	TRBJ2-1	CASSYALAGAQGEQFF
TRBV6-6	TRBJ2-3	CASSYSLAGGSDTQYF
TRBV6-1	TRBJ1-5	CASSGEFRGSRPQHF
TRBV15	TRBJ2-7	CATSTRGSYEQYF
TRBV28	TRBJ2-2	CASSFADTNTGELFF
TRBV11-2	TRBJ2-7	CASSLVAGGIYSYEQYF
TRBV28	TRBJ1-2	CASSADRIYGYTF
TRBV27	TRBJ2-7	CASSLTGDGSYEQYF
TRBV14	TRBJ2-7	CASSLGDSTKTGLKSYEQYF
TRBV5-4	TRBJ1-2	CASSFGWAGSYGYTF
TRBV13	TRBJ2-1	CASSQQYNEQFF
TRBV5-1	TRBJ2-3	CASSMGRETSGRITDTQYF
TRBV30	TRBJ2-3	CAWGTGGTDTQYF
TRBV15	TRBJ2-5	CATSNRFHGGSEETQYF
TRBV30	TRBJ1-3	CACSRSGNTIYF
TRBV5-5	TRBJ2-2	CASSLDSNTGELFF
TRBV12-1	TRBJ1-1	CASSSQFDRVRNTEAFF
TRBV19	TRBJ2-6	CATHDSAPGANVLTF
TRBV5-1	TRBJ1-2	CASSLGGQKDGYTF
TRBV14	TRBJ1-2	CASSQDRWAGDGYTF
TRBV11-2	TRBJ2-7	CASSLEGTHRDSYEQYF
TRBV10-3	TRBJ1-4	CAISEVGASEKLFF
TRBV6-4	TRBJ2-2	CASSAGGPNTGELFF
TRBV6-6	TRBJ1-1	CASRKQGATEAFF
TRBV21-1	TRBJ1-2	CASNYRGHKDGYTF
TRBV28	TRBJ2-7	CASSSGQTQTYEQYF